What follows are 11 T cell receptor beta chains derived from one specimen sequenced in a study of PD-1 blockade in classical Hodgkin lymphoma. Every patient was affected by relapse after autologous stem cell transplantation, while exposure to brentuximab vedotin was not uniform. TCRdb's table, derived via immunoSEQ multiplex PCR, lists solely in-frame clones and lacks some. The sample lists 98,000 or so clones, 70% to 90% occurring once. Sequenced here: peripheral blood mononuclear cells (PBMCs), sampled before the second cycle of nivolumab. The receptor set was obtained from a human donor with classical Hodgkin lymphoma.

This chain uses TRBV30 with TRBJ2-3, with D unclear. This CDR3 spans 14 amino acids. The germline V gene has CDR1 GTSNPN and CDR2 SVGIG (reference sequence). V was trimmed by 0 bases and J by 1 base, leaving 8 bases between them. CDR3 residues: CAWSVMVGTDTQYF. CDR3 nucleotides: TGTGCCTGGAGTGTAATGGTTGGCACAGATACGCAGTATTTT.

This chain connects TRBV4-3 to TRBJ2-7; 10 bases are shared with TRBD1. The CDR3 sequence is 15 residues long. V was pared by 4 bases and J by 5 bases, with 8 bases of the junction left unmatched. The germline V gene encodes CDR1 LGHNA and CDR2 YSLEER. The CDR3 bases are TGCGCCAGCAGCCGGGTCGGACAGGGGGTTGACGAGCAGTACTTC. Amino acid sequence: CASSRVGQGVDEQYF.

The chain recombines TRBV2 with TRBJ2-5; D is possibly TRBD2 (5 bases). Trimming pared 6 bases from V and 5 bases from J, leaving 19 bases between. There are 15 residues in the CDR3. Germline CDR1 and CDR2: SNHLY and FYNNEI. The DNA for the CDR3 is TGTGCCAGCAGGAGCCGGGATTTAGGGCGCGAGACCCAGTACTTC. Protein product: CASRSRDLGRETQYF.

This chain uses TRBV28 with TRBJ2-5, with TRBD1 identical over 8 bases. From germline, CDR1 is MDHEN and CDR2 SYDVKM. This CDR3 spans 14 amino acids. V trimming: 2 bases; J trimming: 5 bases; junction bases outside the gene matches: 4. The CDR3 DNA sequence: TGTGCCAGCAGTTTACGGGACAGGCGGGAGACCCAGTACTTC. Protein: CASSLRDRRETQYF.

The rearrangement uses TRBV5-1 and TRBJ2-7; 10 nucleotides match TRBD1. V shed 5 bases, J shed 3 bases, and the junction held 5 bases outside the gene matches. The CDR3 length is 14 residues. From germline, CDR1 is SGHRS and CDR2 YFSETQ. The CDR3 region is CASSWTGGDYEQYF. CDR3 in DNA: TGCGCCAGCAGTTGGACAGGGGGGGACTACGAGCAGTACTTC.

This clone was counted between two and nine times. This rearrangement joins TRBV7-2 to TRBJ2-7, with a tentative D call TRBD2 (6 bases). Germline CDR1 reads SGHTA; CDR2 reads FQGNSA. The CDR3 sequence is 15 residues long. V was clipped by 3 bases and J by 3 bases, with 15 bases between them. CDR3 sequence (DNA): TGTGCCAGCAGCTTTGGACACGGAGGGATCTACGAGCAGTACTTC. It specifies CASSFGHGGIYEQYF.

The V and J genes are TRBV6-1 and TRBJ2-3, with 8 bases lining up with TRBD2. J was trimmed by 2 bases and V by 4 bases; bases with no gene match: 5. The germline gives CDR1 MNHNS, CDR2 SASEGT. The CDR3 has 15 residues. DNA of the CDR3: TGTGCCAGCAGTGGTCGGGAGGGCGTCACAGATACGCAGTATTTT. Translating it yields CASSGREGVTDTQYF.

The chain employs TRBV7-2 and TRBJ2-5, with D possibly being TRBD1 or TRBD2 (6 bases each). The CDR3 is 15 amino acids. CDR1 is SGHTA, CDR2 FQGNSA, per germline. The V and J ends lost 5 bases and 2 bases respectively, with 15 bases between them. CDR3 coding DNA: TGTGCCAGCAGCCTCTTCGGGGGCTCGCAAGAGACCCAGTACTTC. This translates into CASSLFGGSQETQYF. Drawing the rest from reference TRBV7-2 and TRBJ2-5, the complete variable domain is GAGVSQSPSNKVTEKGKDVELRCDPISGHTALYWYRQSLGQGLEFLIYFQGNSAPDKSGLPSDRFSAERTGGSVSTLTIQRTQQEDSAVYLCASSLFGGSQETQYFGPGTRLLVL.

The rearrangement joins TRBV30 to TRBJ1-5, with D possibly TRBD1 on 6 matching bases. This CDR3 has 15 residues. Trimming left V 3 bases short and J 1 base short, with 13 bases between. Per germline, CDR1 GTSNPN and CDR2 SVGIG (reference sequence). The DNA for the CDR3 is TGTGCCTGGAGGGGGGGGGCCTGGAGCAATCAGCCCCAGCATTTT. This codes for CAWRGGAWSNQPQHF.

The V gene is TRBV7-6, the J gene TRBJ2-7; 16 bases match TRBD2. The CDR3 extends over 17 amino acids. J lost 1 base, V lost 5 bases, and 5 bases had no gene match. Germline V lookup: CDR1 SGHVS, CDR2 FNYEAQ. Written as DNA, the CDR3 is TGTGCCAGCAGCGTGGGACTAGCGGGAGGGAGATCCTACGAGCAGTACTTC. This codes for CASSVGLAGGRSYEQYF.

The CDR3 nucleotides read TGTGCCAGCAGTGAATGGGGGTCTGGAAACACCATATATTTT. This sequence encodes CASSEWGSGNTIYF. The chain employs TRBV25-1 and TRBJ1-3, with D possibly matching TRBD1 (5 bases). Trimming took off 1 base at V and 1 base at J, with 5 bases between the two ends. Germline-derived CDR1 and CDR2 are MGHDK and SYGVNS. The length of the CDR3 is 14 residues.